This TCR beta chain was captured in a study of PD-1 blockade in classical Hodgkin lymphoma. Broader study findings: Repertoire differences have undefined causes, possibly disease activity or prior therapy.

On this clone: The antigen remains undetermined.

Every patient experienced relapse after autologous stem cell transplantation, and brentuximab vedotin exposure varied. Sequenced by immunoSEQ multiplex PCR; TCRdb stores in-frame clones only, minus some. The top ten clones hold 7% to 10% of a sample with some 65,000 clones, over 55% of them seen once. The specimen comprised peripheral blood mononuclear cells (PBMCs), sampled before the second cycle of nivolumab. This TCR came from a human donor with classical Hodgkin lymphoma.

Here the CDR3 DNA reads TGTGCCAGCAGTACTTACAGGGAAGGAGGCGAGCAGTACTTC. Protein product: CASSTYREGGEQYF. This chain links TRBV6-6 with TRBJ2-7; maybe TRBD1 (6 bases). Germline V lookup: CDR1 MNHNY, CDR2 SVGAGI (reference sequence). V shed 5 bases and J shed 6 bases, with 17 bases lying between them. The CDR3 sequence is 14 residues long.